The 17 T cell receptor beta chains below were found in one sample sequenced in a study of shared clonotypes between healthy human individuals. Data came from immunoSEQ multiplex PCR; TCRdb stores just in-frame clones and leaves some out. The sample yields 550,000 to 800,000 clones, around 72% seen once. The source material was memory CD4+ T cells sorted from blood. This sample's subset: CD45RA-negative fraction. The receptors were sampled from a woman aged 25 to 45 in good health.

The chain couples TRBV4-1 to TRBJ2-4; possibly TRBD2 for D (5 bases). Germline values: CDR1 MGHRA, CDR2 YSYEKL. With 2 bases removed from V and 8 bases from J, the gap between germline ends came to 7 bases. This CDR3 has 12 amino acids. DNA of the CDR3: TGCGCCAGCAGCCAAAGGCGGGACATTCAGTACTTC. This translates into CASSQRRDIQYF.

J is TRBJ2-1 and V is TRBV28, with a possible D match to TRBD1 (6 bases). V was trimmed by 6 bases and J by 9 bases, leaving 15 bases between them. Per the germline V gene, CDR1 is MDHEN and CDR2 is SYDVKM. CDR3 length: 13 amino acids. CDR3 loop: CASRTGHLVEQFF. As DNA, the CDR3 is TGTGCCAGCAGAACGGGACATTTGGTTGAGCAGTTCTTC. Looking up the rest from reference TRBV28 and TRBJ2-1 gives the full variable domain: DVKVTQSSRYLVKRTGEKVFLECVQDMDHENMFWYRQDPGLGLRLIYFSYDVKMKEKGDIPEGYSVSREKKERFSLILESASTNQTSMYLCASRTGHLVEQFFGPGTRLTVL.

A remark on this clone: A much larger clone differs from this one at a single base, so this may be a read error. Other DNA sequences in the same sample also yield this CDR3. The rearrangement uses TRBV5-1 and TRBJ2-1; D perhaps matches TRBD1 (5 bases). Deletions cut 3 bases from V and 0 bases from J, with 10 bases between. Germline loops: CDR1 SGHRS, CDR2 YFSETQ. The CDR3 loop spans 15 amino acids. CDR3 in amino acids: CASSYDSSSYNEQFF. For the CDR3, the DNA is TGCGCCAGCAGCTACGACAGTAGCTCCTACAATGAGCAGTTCTTC.

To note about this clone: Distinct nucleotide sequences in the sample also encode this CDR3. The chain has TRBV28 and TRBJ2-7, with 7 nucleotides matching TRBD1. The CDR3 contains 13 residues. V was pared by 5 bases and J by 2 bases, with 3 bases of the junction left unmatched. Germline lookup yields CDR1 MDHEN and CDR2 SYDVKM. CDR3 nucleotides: TGTGCCAGCAGTCCGGGACAGACCTACGAGCAGTACTTC. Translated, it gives CASSPGQTYEQYF.

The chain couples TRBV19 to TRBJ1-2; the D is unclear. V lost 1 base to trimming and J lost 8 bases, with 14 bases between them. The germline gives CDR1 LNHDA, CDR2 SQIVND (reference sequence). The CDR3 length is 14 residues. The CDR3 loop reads CASSIGSLVRGYTF. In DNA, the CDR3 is TGTGCCAGTAGTATAGGGTCCCTCGTTCGCGGCTACACCTTC.

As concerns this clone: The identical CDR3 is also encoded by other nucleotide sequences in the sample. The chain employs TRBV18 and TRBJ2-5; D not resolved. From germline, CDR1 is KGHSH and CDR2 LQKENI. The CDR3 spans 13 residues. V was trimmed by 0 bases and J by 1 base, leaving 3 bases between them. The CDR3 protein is CASSPPAQETQYF. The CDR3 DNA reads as TGTGCCAGCTCACCACCGGCCCAAGAGACCCAGTACTTC. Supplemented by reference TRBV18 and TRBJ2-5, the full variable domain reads NAGVMQNPRHLVRRRGQEARLRCSPMKGHSHVYWYRQLPEEGLKFMVYLQKENIIDESGMPKERFSAEFPKEGPSILRIQQVVRGDSAAYFCASSPPAQETQYFGPGTRLLVL.

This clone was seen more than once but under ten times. The CDR3 reads CASTPESGRPHTGELFF. CDR3 coding DNA: TGTGCCAGCACCCCAGAAAGCGGGAGGCCCCACACCGGGGAGCTGTTTTTT. The chain is built from TRBV28 and TRBJ2-2; 9 nucleotides line up with TRBD2. CDR1 MDHEN and CDR2 SYDVKM come from the germline V gene. Losses at the gene ends were 7 bases for V and 3 bases for J; bases not matched to a gene: 12. CDR3 length: 17 residues.

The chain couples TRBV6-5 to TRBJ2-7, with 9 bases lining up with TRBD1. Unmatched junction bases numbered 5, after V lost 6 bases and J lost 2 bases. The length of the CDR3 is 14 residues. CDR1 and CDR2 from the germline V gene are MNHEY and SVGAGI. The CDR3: CASRTDRGTYEQYF. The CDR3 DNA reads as TGTGCCAGCAGAACAGACAGGGGGACCTACGAGCAGTACTTC.

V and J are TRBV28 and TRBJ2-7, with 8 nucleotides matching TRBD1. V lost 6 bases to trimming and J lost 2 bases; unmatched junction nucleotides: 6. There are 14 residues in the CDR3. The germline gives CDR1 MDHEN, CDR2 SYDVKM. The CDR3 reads CASRWGQAPYEQYF. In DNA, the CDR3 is TGTGCCAGCAGATGGGGACAGGCCCCCTACGAGCAGTACTTC. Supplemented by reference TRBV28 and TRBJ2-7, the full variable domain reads DVKVTQSSRYLVKRTGEKVFLECVQDMDHENMFWYRQDPGLGLRLIYFSYDVKMKEKGDIPEGYSVSREKKERFSLILESASTNQTSMYLCASRWGQAPYEQYFGPGTRLTVT.

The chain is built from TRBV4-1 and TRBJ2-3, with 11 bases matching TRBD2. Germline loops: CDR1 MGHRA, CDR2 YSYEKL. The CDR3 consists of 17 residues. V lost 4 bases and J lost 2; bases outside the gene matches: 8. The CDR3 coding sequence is TGCGCCAGCAGCCCCTCCGGGACTAGCGGAGTCACAGATACGCAGTATTTT. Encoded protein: CASSPSGTSGVTDTQYF.

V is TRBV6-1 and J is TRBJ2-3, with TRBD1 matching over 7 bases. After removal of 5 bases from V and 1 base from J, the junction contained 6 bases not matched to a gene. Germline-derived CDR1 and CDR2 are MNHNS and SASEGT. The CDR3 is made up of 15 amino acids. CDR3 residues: CASSKRQGGTDTQYF. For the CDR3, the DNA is TGTGCCAGCAGTAAAAGACAGGGTGGCACAGATACGCAGTATTTT.

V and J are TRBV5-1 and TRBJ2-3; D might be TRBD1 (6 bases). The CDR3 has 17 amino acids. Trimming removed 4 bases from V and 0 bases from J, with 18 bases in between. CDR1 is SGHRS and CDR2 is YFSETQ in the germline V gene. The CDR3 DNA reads TGCGCCAGCAGCCCGGCCCCCGGACAGCTTAGCACAGATACGCAGTATTTT. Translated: CASSPAPGQLSTDTQYF.

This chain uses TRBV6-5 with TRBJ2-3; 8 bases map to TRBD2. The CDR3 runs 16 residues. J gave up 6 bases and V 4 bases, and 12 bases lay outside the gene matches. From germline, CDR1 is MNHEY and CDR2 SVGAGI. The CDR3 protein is CASSFTLSGRPDTQYF. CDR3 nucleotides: TGTGCCAGCAGTTTCACCCTCAGCGGGAGACCGGATACGCAGTATTTT.

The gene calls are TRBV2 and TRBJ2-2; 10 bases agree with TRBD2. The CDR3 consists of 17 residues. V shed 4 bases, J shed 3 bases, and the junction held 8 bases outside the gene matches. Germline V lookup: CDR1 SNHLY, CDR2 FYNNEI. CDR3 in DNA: TGTGCCAGCAGTGGAGACTGGCTAGCGGGGGACACCGGGGAGCTGTTTTTT. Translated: CASSGDWLAGDTGELFF.

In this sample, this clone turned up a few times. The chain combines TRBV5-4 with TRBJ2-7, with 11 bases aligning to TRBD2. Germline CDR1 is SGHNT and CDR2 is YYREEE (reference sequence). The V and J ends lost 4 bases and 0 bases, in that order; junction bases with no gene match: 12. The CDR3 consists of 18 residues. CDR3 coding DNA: TGTGCCAGCAGCAGGGGGCAACCGGGACTAGCGGCCTCCTACGAGCAGTACTTC. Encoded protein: CASSRGQPGLAASYEQYF.

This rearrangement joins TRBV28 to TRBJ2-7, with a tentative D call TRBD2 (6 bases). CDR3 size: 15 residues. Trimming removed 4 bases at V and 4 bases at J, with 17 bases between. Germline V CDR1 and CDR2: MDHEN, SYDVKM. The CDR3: CASSSAGWPNYEQYF. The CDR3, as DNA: TGTGCCAGCAGTTCAGCGGGCTGGCCGAATTACGAGCAGTACTTC.

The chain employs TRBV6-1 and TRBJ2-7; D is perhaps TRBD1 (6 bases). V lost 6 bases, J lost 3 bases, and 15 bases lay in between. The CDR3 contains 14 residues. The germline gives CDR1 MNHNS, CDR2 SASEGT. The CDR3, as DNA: TGTGCCAGCAGCATAAGGGACATTCACTACGAGCAGTACTTC. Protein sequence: CASSIRDIHYEQYF.